These 20 T cell receptor beta chains originate from one sample sequenced in a study of a mutant IDH1 vaccine in newly diagnosed glioma. These receptors' targets are unknown. Assay: immunoSEQ multiplex PCR; the TCRdb copy retains only in-frame clones and omits some. The table records approximately 50,000 clones, roughly nine tenths of them present only once. Sample time point: week 35, safety follow-up. Every single dose of the vaccine, 300 ug of mutant IDH1 20-mer peptide, came with topical imiquimod. The sample consisted of PBMCs, taken from a glioma patient whose treatment included an IDH1 peptide vaccine. The origin of the receptors is a man between 40 and 49 years old with glioma.

This chain joins TRBV7-2 and TRBJ1-2; D uncertain. Germline V gene lookup returns CDR1 SGHTA and CDR2 FQGNSA. This CDR3 is 13 amino acids long. The V end was cut by 4 bases, the J end by 8 bases, with 14 bases between. This chain's CDR3 is CASSWTAGDGYTF. CDR3 DNA: TGTGCCAGCAGCTGGACGGCGGGAGACGGCTACACCTTC.

Only a few counts were recorded for this clone. The J gene is TRBJ2-7, the V gene TRBV6-5; D tentatively reads TRBD1 or TRBD2 (5 bases each). V lost 7 bases and J 3 bases, leaving 16 bases between the germline ends. Germline loops: CDR1 MNHEY, CDR2 SVGAGI. This CDR3 comprises 14 residues. CDR3 in amino acids: CASKMGDTYYEQYF. CDR3 coding DNA: TGTGCCAGCAAGATGGGGGATACATACTACGAGCAGTACTTC.

The chain couples TRBV19 to TRBJ2-3; D call uncertain. Germline V lookup: CDR1 LNHDA, CDR2 SQIVND (reference sequence). This CDR3 spans 14 amino acids. V was clipped by 6 bases and J by 0 bases, with 10 bases between them. CDR3 amino acids: CASRFPDSTDTQYF. In DNA form, the CDR3 reads TGTGCCAGTAGATTCCCGGACAGCACAGATACGCAGTATTTT.

This chain joins TRBV4-3 and TRBJ2-1; perhaps TRBD2 as D (6 bases). This CDR3 spans 16 amino acids. The V end was cut by 1 base, the J end by 10 bases, with 20 bases between. Looked up from germline, CDR1 is LGHNA and CDR2 is YSLEER. Written as DNA, the CDR3 is TGCGCCAGCAGCCAAGTTTCCGGGACTTTCTTTAGGGAGCAGTTCTTC. Encoded protein: CASSQVSGTFFREQFF.

The chain has TRBV27 and TRBJ1-5; D remains unclear. The length of the CDR3 is 12 residues. Germline CDR1 is MNHEY and CDR2 is SMNVEV (reference sequence). V lost 4 bases and J lost 7, with 8 bases in between. The CDR3 spells CASSSPGQPQHF. The CDR3 bases are TGTGCCAGCAGTTCACCGGGACAGCCCCAGCATTTT.

Here the CDR3 reads CASSPMGRATGELFF. The DNA for the CDR3 is TGTGCCAGCAGTCCCATGGGGAGGGCCACCGGGGAGCTGTTTTTT. The chain joins TRBV7-2 to TRBJ2-2; 7 bases are shared with TRBD2. Looked up from germline, CDR1 is SGHTA and CDR2 is FQGNSA. The CDR3 runs to 15 residues. With 6 bases clipped from V and 4 bases from J, the junction kept 8 bases outside the gene matches. Drawing the rest from reference TRBV7-2 and TRBJ2-2, the complete variable domain is GAGVSQSPSNKVTEKGKDVELRCDPISGHTALYWYRQSLGQGLEFLIYFQGNSAPDKSGLPSDRFSAERTGGSVSTLTIQRTQQEDSAVYLCASSPMGRATGELFFGEGSRLTVL.

The rearrangement uses TRBV7-9 and TRBJ2-1; TRBD2 matches at 7 bases. V lost 4 bases and J lost 0; bases outside the gene matches: 3. Germline CDR1 is SEHNR and CDR2 is FQNEAQ (reference sequence). The length of the CDR3 is 15 residues. The CDR3 bases are TGTGCCAGCAGCTCAAGCGGGATCTCCTACAATGAGCAGTTCTTC. This translates into CASSSSGISYNEQFF. Using reference TRBV7-9 and TRBJ2-1 for the parts outside the CDR3, the full variable domain is DTGVSQNPRHKITKRGQNVTFRCDPISEHNRLYWYRQTLGQGPEFLTYFQNEAQLEKSRLLSDRFSAERPKGSFSTLEIQRTEQGDSAMYLCASSSSGISYNEQFFGPGTRLTVL.

In its sample, this clone was seen a few times. The V and J genes are TRBV5-6 and TRBJ2-1, with unresolved D. The CDR3 has 18 amino acids. Trimming pared 0 bases from V and 1 base from J, leaving 17 bases between. The germline V gene has CDR1 SGHDT and CDR2 YYEEEE. The DNA for the CDR3 is TGTGCCAGCAGCTTGGCACTGGTAGAACCAGAATCCTACAATGAGCAGTTCTTC. Protein product: CASSLALVEPESYNEQFF.

The chain uses TRBV4-2 and TRBJ2-3, with D possibly called TRBD1 or TRBD2 (5 bases each). CDR1 and CDR2 (germline): LGHNA, YNFKEQ. V lost 4 bases and J lost 4, with 15 bases in between. There are 15 residues in the CDR3. The CDR3 DNA reads as TGTGCCAGCAGCCCGGACCATTGGGGGTCAGATACGCAGTATTTT. As protein: CASSPDHWGSDTQYF.

This sequence joins TRBV2 and TRBJ1-3; no clear D gene. V was shortened by 9 bases and J by 2 bases, with 17 bases between the two germline ends. Germline CDR1 and CDR2: SNHLY and FYNNEI. This CDR3 spans 15 amino acids. This CDR3 reads CASFPPIGAGNTIYF. CDR3 DNA sequence: TGTGCCAGTTTCCCTCCCATTGGGGCTGGAAACACCATATATTTT.

The chain carries TRBV7-2 and TRBJ1-2, with 7 bases aligning to TRBD1. Per the germline V gene, CDR1 is SGHTA and CDR2 is FQGNSA. Germline trimming cut 0 bases from V and 6 bases from J; bases unmatched to any gene: 13. The CDR3 is 17 residues long. The CDR3 protein is CASSLAPGQLGGDGYTF. The CDR3 bases are TGTGCCAGCAGCTTAGCCCCGGGACAGTTAGGGGGGGATGGCTACACCTTC.

The chain couples TRBV2 to TRBJ2-7, with 9 positions matching TRBD2. CDR1 and CDR2 from the germline V gene are SNHLY and FYNNEI. The CDR3 covers 14 residues. J was trimmed by 5 bases and V by 2 bases; bases with no gene match: 4. The CDR3 bases are TGTGCCAGCAGTGAACTAGGGACTAGCAACGAGCAGTACTTC. Its protein product is CASSELGTSNEQYF.

The chain has TRBV7-2 and TRBJ2-1, with D perhaps given as TRBD1 or TRBD2 (6 bases each). The germline V and J ends were trimmed by 8 bases and 6 bases, with 17 bases remaining between them. The CDR3 has 14 amino acids. From germline, CDR1 is SGHTA and CDR2 FQGNSA. The chain's CDR3 is CASVRGRGSNEQFF. Here the CDR3 DNA reads TGTGCCAGCGTCAGGGGCCGGGGGAGCAATGAGCAGTTCTTC.

DNA of the CDR3: TGTGCCAGCAGCCGCGGGACAGCTGGAATCTCGCCCCAGCATTTT. Residues: CASSRGTAGISPQHF. This chain uses TRBV5-6 with TRBJ1-5, with 7 bases identical to TRBD1. This CDR3 is built from 15 residues. Germline V gene sequence: CDR1 SGHDT, CDR2 YYEEEE. Trimming cost V 4 bases and J 9 bases; bases outside gene matches: 13.

This clone has just a few counts. CDR3 nucleotides: TGTGCCAGCAGCTCGGGAGGTCGGGATGAGCAGTTCTTC. As protein: CASSSGGRDEQFF. The rearrangement uses TRBV7-3 and TRBJ2-1, with 7 nucleotides matching TRBD2. This CDR3 is built from 13 residues. Looked up from germline, CDR1 is SGHTA and CDR2 is FQGTGA. The J segment lost 8 bases and the V segment lost 4 bases, leaving 5 bases of the junction unmatched.

CDR3 region: CASSLTGVLTDTQYF. In DNA, the CDR3 is TGTGCCAGCAGCTTAACCGGCGTACTCACAGATACGCAGTATTTT. This chain links TRBV7-3 with TRBJ2-3, with D unresolved. Germline-derived CDR1 and CDR2 are SGHTA and FQGTGA. The ends were cut back, 0 bases at V and 2 bases at J, with 9 bases in the middle. There are 15 residues in the CDR3.

This clone came up once. This sequence joins TRBV5-1 and TRBJ2-7; D might be TRBD1 (5 bases). CDR3 size: 15 residues. Trimming cost V 5 bases and J 4 bases, with 19 bases left between them. Germline V gene data show CDR1 as SGHRS and CDR2 as YFSETQ. The CDR3 here is CASSILPGKSYEQYF. The CDR3 nucleotides read TGCGCCAGCAGTATCCTCCCAGGGAAATCGTACGAGCAGTACTTC.

The J gene is TRBJ1-4, the V gene TRBV2; D not resolved. From germline, CDR1 is SNHLY and CDR2 FYNNEI. The ends were cut back, 6 bases at V and 7 bases at J, with 18 bases in the middle. The CDR3 sequence is 15 residues long. CDR3 nucleotide sequence: TGTGCCAGCAGGGGGAATGGAGGGTATTCTGAAAAACTGTTTTTT. Translated, it gives CASRGNGGYSEKLFF.

The rearrangement uses TRBV21-1 and TRBJ2-1; no DNA check was done on the table's D call, TRBD2. TRBV21-1 is described as a pseudogene. The CDR3 runs to 15 residues. The CDR3 coding sequence is TGTGCCAGCAGCAAAGCTGAGGTGCCCTACAATGAGCAGTTCTTC. This sequence encodes CASSKAEVPYNEQFF.

This rearrangement joins TRBV4-1 to TRBJ2-3; D possibly corresponds to TRBD2 (6 bases). In germline, CDR1 is MGHRA, CDR2 YSYEKL. This CDR3 spans 16 amino acids. V lost 0 bases and J lost 8, with 18 bases in between. CDR3 region: CASSQDALGNSGTQYF. The CDR3, as DNA: TGCGCCAGCAGCCAAGATGCCTTGGGGAATAGCGGTACGCAGTATTTT.